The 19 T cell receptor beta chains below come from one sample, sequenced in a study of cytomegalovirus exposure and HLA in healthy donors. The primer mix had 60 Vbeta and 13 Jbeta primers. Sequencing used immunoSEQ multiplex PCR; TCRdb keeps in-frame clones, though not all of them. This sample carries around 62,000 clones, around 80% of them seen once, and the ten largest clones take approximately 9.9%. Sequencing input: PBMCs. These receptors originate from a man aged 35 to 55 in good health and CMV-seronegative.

This chain's CDR3 is CASSPLPAGNEQFF. CDR3 bases: TGCGCCAGCAGCCCACTCCCTGCGGGAAATGAGCAGTTCTTC. V and J are TRBV4-1 and TRBJ2-1; TRBD2 is a possible D gene (6 bases). The CDR3 length is 14 residues. V was clipped by 4 bases and J by 7 bases, with 14 bases between them. The germline V gene encodes CDR1 MGHRA and CDR2 YSYEKL.

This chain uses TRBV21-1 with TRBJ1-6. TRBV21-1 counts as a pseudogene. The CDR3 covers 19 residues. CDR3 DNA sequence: TGTGCCAGCAGCAAAGGCCTGGAAAACTATGCGAGGTATAATTCACCCCTCCACTTT. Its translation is CASSKGLENYARYNSPLHF.

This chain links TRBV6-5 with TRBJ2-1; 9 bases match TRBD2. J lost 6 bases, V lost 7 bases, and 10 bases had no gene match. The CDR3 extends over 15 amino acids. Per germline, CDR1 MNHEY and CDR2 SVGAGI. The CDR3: CASTTLAGVGNEQFF. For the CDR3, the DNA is TGTGCCAGCACCACCTTAGCGGGAGTAGGCAATGAGCAGTTCTTC.

CDR3 residues: CASSLTAGGILYEQYF. The CDR3 DNA reads TGTGCCAGCAGTTTAACGGCGGGAGGAATCCTCTACGAGCAGTACTTC. The rearrangement joins TRBV28 to TRBJ2-7; 8 bases line up with TRBD2. Germline loops: CDR1 MDHEN, CDR2 SYDVKM. This CDR3 comprises 16 residues. J gave up 3 bases and V 2 bases, and 9 bases lay outside the gene matches. The entire variable domain, with the rest obtained from reference TRBV28 and TRBJ2-7, is as follows: DVKVTQSSRYLVKRTGEKVFLECVQDMDHENMFWYRQDPGLGLRLIYFSYDVKMKEKGDIPEGYSVSREKKERFSLILESASTNQTSMYLCASSLTAGGILYEQYFGPGTRLTVT.

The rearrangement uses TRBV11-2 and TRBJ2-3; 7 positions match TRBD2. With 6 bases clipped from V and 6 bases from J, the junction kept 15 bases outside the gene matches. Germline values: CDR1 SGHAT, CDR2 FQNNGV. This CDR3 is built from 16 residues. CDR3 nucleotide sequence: TGTGCCAGCAGGGCCCCCGGCGGGAGCCACCGGGATACGCAGTATTTT. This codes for CASRAPGGSHRDTQYF. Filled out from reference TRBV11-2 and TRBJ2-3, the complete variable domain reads EAGVAQSPRYKIIEKRQSVAFWCNPISGHATLYWYQQILGQGPKLLIQFQNNGVVDDSQLPKDRFSAERLKGVDSTLKIQPAKLEDSAVYLCASRAPGGSHRDTQYFGPGTRLTVL.

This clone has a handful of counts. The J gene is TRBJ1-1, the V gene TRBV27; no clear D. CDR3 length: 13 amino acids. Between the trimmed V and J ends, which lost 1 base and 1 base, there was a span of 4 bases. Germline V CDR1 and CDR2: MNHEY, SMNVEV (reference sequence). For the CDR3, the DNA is TGTGCCAGCAGTTTATACGGGAACACTGAAGCTTTCTTT. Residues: CASSLYGNTEAFF.

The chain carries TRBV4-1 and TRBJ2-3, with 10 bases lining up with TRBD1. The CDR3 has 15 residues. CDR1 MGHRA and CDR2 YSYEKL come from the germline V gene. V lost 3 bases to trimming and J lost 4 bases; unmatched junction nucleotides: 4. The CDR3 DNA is TGCGCCAGCAGCCAGGGACAGGGGAAATCAGATACGCAGTATTTT. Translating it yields CASSQGQGKSDTQYF.

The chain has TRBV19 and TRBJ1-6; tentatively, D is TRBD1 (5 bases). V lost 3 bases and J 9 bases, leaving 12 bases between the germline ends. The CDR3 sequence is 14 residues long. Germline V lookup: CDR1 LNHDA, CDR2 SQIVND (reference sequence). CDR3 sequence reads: CASSMGQGGSPLHF. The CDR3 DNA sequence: TGTGCCAGTAGTATGGGGCAGGGTGGTTCACCCCTCCACTTT.

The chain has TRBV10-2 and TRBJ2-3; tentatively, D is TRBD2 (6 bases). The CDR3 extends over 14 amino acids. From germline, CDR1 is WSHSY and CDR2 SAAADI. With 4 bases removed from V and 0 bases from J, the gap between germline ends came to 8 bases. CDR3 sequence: CASSGLASTDTQYF. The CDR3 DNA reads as TGCGCCAGCAGTGGCCTAGCGAGCACAGATACGCAGTATTTT.

CDR3 sequence: CASSPTQGAGTEAFF. In DNA form, the CDR3 reads TGTGCCAGCAGCCCAACGCAGGGGGCAGGCACTGAAGCTTTCTTT. The chain uses TRBV11-2 and TRBJ1-1, with 8 bases lining up with TRBD1. The CDR3 length is 15 residues. The ends lost 5 bases at V and 4 bases at J; junction bases unmatched: 9. Germline CDR1 is SGHAT and CDR2 is FQNNGV.

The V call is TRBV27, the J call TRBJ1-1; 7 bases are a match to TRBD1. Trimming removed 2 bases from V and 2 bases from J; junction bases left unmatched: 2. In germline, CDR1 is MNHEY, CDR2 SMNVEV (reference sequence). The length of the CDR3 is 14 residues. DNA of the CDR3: TGTGCCAGCAGTTTAAGGGGGCCAAACACTGAAGCTTTCTTT. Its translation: CASSLRGPNTEAFF.

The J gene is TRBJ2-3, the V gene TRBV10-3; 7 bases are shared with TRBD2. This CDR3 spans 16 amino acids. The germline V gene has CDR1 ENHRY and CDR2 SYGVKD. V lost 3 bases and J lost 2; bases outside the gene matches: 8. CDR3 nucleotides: TGTGCCATCAGTGATAAGTGGCGGGGGAACACAGATACGCAGTATTTT. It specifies CAISDKWRGNTDTQYF.

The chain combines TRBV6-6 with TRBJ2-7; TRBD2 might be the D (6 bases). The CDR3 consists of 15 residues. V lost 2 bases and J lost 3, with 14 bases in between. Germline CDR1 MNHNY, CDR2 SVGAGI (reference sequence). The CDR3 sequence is CASSYGAGLGYEQYF. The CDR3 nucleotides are TGTGCCAGCAGTTACGGCGCGGGATTAGGCTACGAGCAGTACTTC.

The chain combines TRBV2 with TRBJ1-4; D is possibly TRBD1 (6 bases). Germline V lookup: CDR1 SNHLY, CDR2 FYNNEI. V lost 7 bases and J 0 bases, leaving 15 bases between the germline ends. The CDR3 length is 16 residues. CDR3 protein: CASMKHTGSTNEKLFF. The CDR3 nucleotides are TGTGCCAGCATGAAACACACAGGGTCAACTAATGAAAAACTGTTTTTT.

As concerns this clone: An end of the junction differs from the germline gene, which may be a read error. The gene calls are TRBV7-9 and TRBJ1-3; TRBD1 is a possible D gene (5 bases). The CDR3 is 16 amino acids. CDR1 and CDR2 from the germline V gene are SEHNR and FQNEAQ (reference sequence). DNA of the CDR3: TGTTCCAGCAGCTCTACCCGGGGGGGGAGTGGAAACACCATATATTTT. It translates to CSSSSTRGGSGNTIYF.

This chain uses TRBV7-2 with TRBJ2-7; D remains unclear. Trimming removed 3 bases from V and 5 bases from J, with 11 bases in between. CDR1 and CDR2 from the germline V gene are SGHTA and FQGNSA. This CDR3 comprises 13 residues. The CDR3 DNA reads TGTGCCAGCAGCTTGTTCCCTATGGACGAGCAGTACTTC. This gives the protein CASSLFPMDEQYF. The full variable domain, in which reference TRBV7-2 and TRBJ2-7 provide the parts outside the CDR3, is GAGVSQSPSNKVTEKGKDVELRCDPISGHTALYWYRQSLGQGLEFLIYFQGNSAPDKSGLPSDRFSAERTGGSVSTLTIQRTQQEDSAVYLCASSLFPMDEQYFGPGTRLTVT.

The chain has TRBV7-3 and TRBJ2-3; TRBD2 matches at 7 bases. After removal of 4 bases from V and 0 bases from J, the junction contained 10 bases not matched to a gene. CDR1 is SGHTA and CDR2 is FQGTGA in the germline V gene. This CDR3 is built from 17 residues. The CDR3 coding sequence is TGTGCCAGCAGCTCCCAGCGGGGCACGACTAGCACAGATACGCAGTATTTT. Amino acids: CASSSQRGTTSTDTQYF.

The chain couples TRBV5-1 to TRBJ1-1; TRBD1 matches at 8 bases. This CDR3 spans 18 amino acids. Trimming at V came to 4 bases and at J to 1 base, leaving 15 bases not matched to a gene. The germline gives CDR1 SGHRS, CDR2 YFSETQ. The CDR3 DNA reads TGCGCCAGCAGCCCGACGGCGGGACAGGCGGGGTGGAACACTGAAGCTTTCTTT. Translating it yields CASSPTAGQAGWNTEAFF. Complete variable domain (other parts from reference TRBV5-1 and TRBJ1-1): KAGVTQTPRYLIKTRGQQVTLSCSPISGHRSVSWYQQTPGQGLQFLFEYFSETQRNKGNFPGRFSGRQFSNSRSEMNVSTLELGDSALYLCASSPTAGQAGWNTEAFFGQGTRLTVV.

The CDR3 sequence is CASSSGTGMDEQYF. In DNA form, the CDR3 reads TGTGCCAGCAGTTCCGGGACAGGGATGGACGAGCAGTACTTC. The J gene is TRBJ2-7, the V gene TRBV6-5; 9 bases line up with TRBD1. Trimming took 4 bases from V and 5 from J; bases not matched to a gene: 6. Germline V gene sequence: CDR1 MNHEY, CDR2 SVGAGI. There are 14 residues in the CDR3.